These 18 T cell receptor beta chains share one sample of origin, sequenced in a study of tumor and adjacent non-tumor tissue in lung cancer. RNA was extracted from bulk tissue without any cell sorting. The normal lung tissue was taken more than 3 cm from the tumor edge. Three rounds of nested PCR, following a modified ARM-PCR protocol, produced the TCRbeta library. From the multiplex PCR reads, TCRdb called clonotypes with MiXCR, one entry per CDR3 protein. The data contain about 86,000 distinct CDR3 sequences, under 80% of them singletons. Sequencing was carried out using distant non-tumor lung tissue. The receptors stem from a woman between 45 and 65 years old with non-small cell lung cancer.

A remark on this clonotype: Here the CDR3 omits its conserved ending phenylalanine or tryptophan, so a read error is the likely source. It is unclear where the CDR3 begins or ends on the DNA, so no DNA is shown, and the CDR3 is as TCRdb lists it. The chain employs TRBV11-2 and TRBJ1-3. The CDR3 numbers 15 amino acids, ends counted. Germline V gives CDR1 SGHAT, CDR2 FQNNGV. CDR3 region: CASSAGMSSGNTICY.

This chain joins TRBV28 and TRBJ2-7; weak D call: TRBD2 (5 bases). V lost 3 bases and J 2 bases, leaving 14 bases between the germline ends. There are 15 residues in the CDR3. Germline CDR1 and CDR2: MDHEN and SYDVKM. CDR3 bases: TGTGCCAGCAGTTTCCACGAGGACTGGACCTACGAGCAGTACTTC. It translates to CASSFHEDWTYEQYF.

The chain links TRBV19 to TRBJ1-2; D might be TRBD1 (5 bases). The V end was cut by 8 bases, the J end by 7 bases, with 20 bases between. CDR3 length: 14 amino acids. Germline CDR1 and CDR2: LNHDA and SQIVND (reference sequence). This chain's CDR3 is CASSSCDSMGGYTF. CDR3 nucleotide sequence: TGTGCCAGTTCCTCCTGCGACAGTATGGGTGGCTACACCTTC. The complete variable domain, with remaining parts taken from reference TRBV19 and TRBJ1-2, reads DGGITQSPKYLFRKEGQNVTLSCEQNLNHDAMYWYRQDPGQGLRLIYYSQIVNDFQKGDIAEGYSVSREKKESFPLTVTSAQKNPTAFYLCASSSCDSMGGYTFGSGTRLTVV.

The chain has TRBV6-5 and TRBJ1-5; tentative D call: TRBD2 (8 bases). The end of the DNA fits TRBJ2-3 better, so the J call may be wrong. Germline CDR1 and CDR2: MNHEY and SVGAGI. CDR3 length equals 15 residues. Here the CDR3 reads CASSYSTAGGQPQYF. The CDR3 region has the DNA TGTGCCAGCAGTTACTCGACGGCGGGGGGACAGCCCCAGTATTTT.

This clonotype was seen just once. One end of the junction fails to match germline, which may point to a read error. The rearrangement links TRBV6-5 to TRBJ1-6; perhaps TRBD1 as D (6 bases). The CDR3 covers 14 residues. Germline CDR1 and CDR2: MNHEY and SVGAGI. In DNA, the CDR3 is TGTGCCTGCAGTTACCCCGGACAGAATTTACCCCTCCACTTT. Its translation: CACSYPGQNLPLHF.

On this clonotype: This may come from a read error, since a much larger clone is one base off. The chain employs TRBV30 and TRBJ1-1, with D possibly matching TRBD1 (5 bases). This CDR3 has 15 residues. Trimming shortened V by 3 bases and J by 5 bases, and 19 bases separated the two germline ends. The germline CDR1 and CDR2 sequences are GTSNPN and SVGIG (reference sequence). The CDR3 DNA is TGTGCCTGGAGCGCGACTAACGGGGCCCGGACTGAAGCTTTCTTT. The encoded protein is CAWSATNGARTEAFF.

This clonotype has a handful of counts. V is TRBV5-6 and J is TRBJ2-5; perhaps TRBD2 as D (6 bases). V was shortened by 4 bases and J by 4 bases, with 20 bases between the two germline ends. The CDR3 runs to 16 residues. Germline lookup yields CDR1 SGHDT and CDR2 YYEEEE. The CDR3 sequence: CASSPTSRSRLETQYF. The CDR3 DNA is TGTGCCAGCAGCCCTACTAGCAGGAGTCGGTTAGAGACCCAGTACTTC.

This clonotype was observed many times. The chain joins TRBV20-1 to TRBJ2-2, with no clear D. The V and J ends lost 3 bases and 5 bases respectively, with 10 bases between them. Germline CDR1 reads DFQATT; CDR2 reads SNEGSKA (reference sequence). CDR3 length: 13 residues. CDR3 coding DNA: TGCAGTGCTAGCGATCGGGTTACCGGGGAGCTGTTTTTT. Translation gives CSASDRVTGELFF.

The V gene is TRBV29-1, the J gene TRBJ1-5; the match to TRBD1 covers 8 bases. The CDR3 totals 15 residues. Germline V gene sequence: CDR1 SQVTM, CDR2 ANQGSEA. The CDR3 DNA follows: TGCAGTACCACCTCGCCAGGGGGCAGCAATCAGCCCCAGCATTTT. Protein: CSTTSPGGSNQPQHF.

In the case of this clonotype: A read error may produce the germline difference seen at one junction end. V is TRBV6-5 and J is TRBJ1-1; D unresolved. The CDR3 spans 14 residues. Germline assignment: CDR1 MNHEY and CDR2 SVGAGI. This chain's CDR3 is CDSRLGKKDTESFF. The CDR3 coding sequence is TGTGACAGCAGGCTCGGGAAAAAAGACACTGAATCTTTCTTT.

The chain links TRBV29-1 to TRBJ2-7; 9 bases line up with TRBD1. Trimming took 6 bases from V and 5 from J; bases not matched to a gene: 8. The CDR3 loop spans 13 amino acids. Germline V CDR1 and CDR2: SQVTM, ANQGSEA. This CDR3 reads CSVMDRGVHEQYF. The CDR3 nucleotides are TGCAGCGTGATGGACAGGGGAGTCCACGAGCAGTACTTC.

On this clonotype: Here the CDR3 omits its conserved ending phenylalanine or tryptophan, so a read error is the likely source. The V gene is TRBV11-2, the J gene TRBJ1-1; D is perhaps TRBD1 (5 bases). Germline V gives CDR1 SGHAT, CDR2 FQNNGV. This CDR3 has 15 amino acids. Trimming stripped 3 bases from V and 8 bases from J, with 19 bases between. CDR3 nucleotides: TGTGCCAGCAGCTTCGTTGGCAGGGTGCTACGAGAAGCTTTCTTA. This codes for CASSFVGRVLREAFL.

The rearrangement joins TRBV11-2 to TRBJ2-7, with TRBD1 as a possible D gene (6 bases). V was shortened by 9 bases and J by 2 bases, with 20 bases between the two germline ends. In germline, CDR1 is SGHAT, CDR2 FQNNGV. This CDR3 comprises 15 residues. The CDR3 is CARSTGTWRTYEQYF. CDR3 nucleotide sequence: TGTGCCAGGAGCACCGGGACATGGCGTACCTACGAGCAGTACTTC.

This clonotype showed up just once. The gene calls are TRBV10-2 and TRBJ2-5, with D perhaps matching TRBD2 (6 bases). This CDR3 contains 14 residues. CDR1 is WSHSY, CDR2 SAAADI, per germline. The V end lost 4 bases, the J end lost 1 base, and 10 bases lay between the germline ends. The DNA of the CDR3 is TGCGCCAGCAGTGTTATAGCGGTCCAAGAGACCCAGTACTTC. The encoded protein is CASSVIAVQETQYF.

The chain recombines TRBV13 with TRBJ2-7; 13 positions match TRBD2. J was trimmed by 3 bases and V by 5 bases; bases with no gene match: 16. The CDR3 length is 19 residues. Per germline, CDR1 PRHDT and CDR2 FYEKMQ (reference sequence). The CDR3 sequence is CASSLRWGTSGNAGYEQYF. In DNA, the CDR3 is TGTGCCAGCAGCCTTAGGTGGGGGACTAGCGGGAATGCGGGCTACGAGCAGTACTTC. The full variable domain, completed using reference TRBV13 and TRBJ2-7, is AAGVIQSPRHLIKEKRETATLKCYPIPRHDTVYWYQQGPGQDPQFLISFYEKMQSDKGSIPDRFSAQQFSDYHSELNMSSLELGDSALYFCASSLRWGTSGNAGYEQYFGPGTRLTVT.

This clonotype was observed a handful of times. This may be a read error: a much more frequent sequence differs by one nucleotide. The chain has TRBV4-1 and TRBJ2-3, with TRBD2 matching 7 bases. The CDR3 is 16 amino acids. Germline V gene lookup returns CDR1 MGHRA and CDR2 YSYEKL. CDR3 in amino acids: CASSHLDGGSIDTQYF. In nucleotides, the CDR3 is TGCGCCAGCAGTCATTTAGACGGGGGGAGCATAGATACGCAGTATTTT.

About this clonotype: Its ends do not fully match the called genes, so a read error is possible. The gene calls are TRBV29-1 and TRBJ2-1; 11 bases match TRBD1. This CDR3 contains 15 residues. Germline V gene data show CDR1 as SQVTM and CDR2 as ANQGSEA. The CDR3 sequence is CSCATGTGGYNVQFF. CDR3 nucleotide sequence: TGCAGCTGTGCTACCGGGACAGGGGGGTACAATGTGCAGTTCTTC.

The chain combines TRBV10-1 with TRBJ2-3, with D perhaps matching TRBD2 (6 bases). The CDR3 contains 19 residues. Germline CDR1 reads WNHNN; CDR2 reads SYGVQD (reference sequence). Trimming pared 6 bases from V and 6 bases from J, leaving 31 bases between. CDR3 loop: CASRQIRDRSLTGDDTQYF. In nucleotides, the CDR3 is TGCGCCAGCAGACAGATAAGGGATAGGTCCCTAACGGGGGATGATACGCAGTATTTT.